This T cell receptor beta chain stems from a study of T cells in Graves' hyperthyroidism and ophthalmopathy (dated by TCRdb to 2018 to 2020). The study in broad terms: Peripheral blood was collected at initial diagnosis, before any treatment. After blood sampling, hyperthyroidism patients were treated with methimazole at a starting dose of 30 mg daily, and ophthalmopathy patients were treated with high-dose intravenous methylprednisolone. The 75 to 100 discovery patients were divided at random into training and test sets in a 7:3 ratio. Prospective prediction of ophthalmopathy was tested in an independent validation cohort consisting of some 20 hyperthyroidism patients and more than 15 patients who later progressed to ophthalmopathy. The study also compared thyroid tissue and blood T-cell repertoires from about 6 Graves' hyperthyroidism patients. According to the paper, TCR Vbeta CDR3 sequencing was carried out on about 140 peripheral blood samples, which came from over 40 ophthalmopathy, some 73 hyperthyroidism and 17 progressor patients. TCR V-J signatures able to tell the groups apart were searched for in a discovery cohort of 90 to 100 patients, of whom roughly 42 had Graves' ophthalmopathy and under 65 had stable Graves' hyperthyroidism.

Summary of the overall study and its limitations: No statistical method was used to set the sample size in advance, and investigators knew the group allocation. In validation, progression to ophthalmopathy was predicted by the model with roughly 69% sensitivity and around 75% specificity, a median of roughly 6 months before onset. In cross-validation, a model built on a 13 V-J signature told ophthalmopathy apart from stable hyperthyroidism with over 85% sensitivity and 81% to 82% specificity, and in testing the same model reached 80%/75%. Blood samples also contained most of the expanded thyroid clonotypes (frequency above 0.001), which suggests that blood repertoires may reflect thyroid immune responses.

The table lists this clonotype with many counts. There is no known antigen for this receptor. There are no base qualities to consult, and no much larger clone falls within one base. Its CDR3 holds 14 amino acids, cysteine through phenylalanine. Of all the DNA, just the CDR3 is kept, 42 bases in frame from base 1. CDR1 LGHDT and CDR2 YNNKEL are derived from the germline V gene (reference sequence). V drops 0 bases and J drops 5 bases, leaving 10 bases in between. TCR beta CDR3 regions were amplified from RNA transcripts. For the first round of RT-PCR on the TCR CDR3, the HTBI primer set was used together with the Qiagen OneStep RT-PCR kit. The libraries were constructed in a second round of multiplex PCR and then size-selected and purified. Paired-end sequencing of the libraries was performed with 100 bp reads on an Illumina HiSeq2000. For the original study's pipeline: Raw data were processed with SOAPnuke, discarding reads with adapters, uncalled bases, mean Phred below 15, or no exact constant-primer or identifier match. COPE v1.2.5 was used to merge the high-quality paired reads, and each unique nucleotide sequence was defined as a clonotype. Clonotypes were aligned to IMGT TRBV, TRBD and TRBJ reference segments using MiTCR v1.1. The analysis included only V-J combinations with a frequency above 0.0001, which together covered more than 99% of the repertoires. A TCS score was defined as the ratio between F50 (clonal expansion) and ExV (chaos), using BLOSUM62-based TCRdist between CDR3 peptides within each V-J. Welch's t-statistics and random forest reduced fewer than 600 V-J features to roughly 13, which were used in a naive Bayes classifier (R e1071). TCRdb ran its own pipeline on the public reads, namely fastp trimming at Q25 and MiXCR clone calling, and kept in-frame beta chains. Rows with a matching CDR3 protein are joined into one entry that keeps the most common DNA and genes. For this entry, the V and J calls and clone size follow TCRdb and not the study's own pipeline. The sample table holds about 500,000 distinct CDR3 sequences, of which 15% to 20% were seen once. Approximately 32% of the sample rests with the top ten.

In the ophthalmopathy patients, disease was moderately to severely active, with a Clinical Activity Score of 3 or more, a NOSPECS grade of 4 or more, and a duration of less than 3 months. Any patient with an uncontrolled infection, another autoimmune disease, pregnancy or lactation was excluded. Clinical symptoms, serum thyroxine and TRAb, thyroid ultrasound, and orbital computed tomography formed the basis for the diagnoses. Ficoll-Paque density gradient centrifugation was used to isolate PBMCs from around 10 ml of fresh peripheral blood. Total RNA was extracted with Trizol reagent, and quality was checked on an Agilent 2100 Bioanalyzer.

The source is a woman under 40 with Graves' ophthalmopathy. The rearrangement combines TRBV3-1 with TRBJ2-5; TRBD2 is perhaps the D gene, given 6 matching bases. The sample was blood. CDR3 reads: CASSQEDGGETQYF. The sequenced DNA is TGTGCCAGCAGCCAAGAAGATGGGGGGGAGACCCAGTACTTC.